A selection of T cell receptor beta chains follows, all from one sample in a study of OX40 agonist ivuxolimab in advanced cancers. Sequenced by immunoSEQ multiplex PCR; TCRdb stores in-frame clones only, minus some. The sample shows 99,000 or so clones, just under 95% of them seen only once. This material consisted of CD4+ or CD8+ T cells sorted from blood, taken in a trial of the OX40 agonist ivuxolimab. The receptors here all came from an adult with an advanced solid tumor such as melanoma, head and neck, liver or kidney cancer. Both conserved end residues are part of each CDR3. D genes are given only for firm matches. Clone size is not always given. Where it is, it says once, few, many or a class for expanded clones.

TRBV6-5 | NA | NA | CASSWSSNQPQHF
TRBV2 | NA | NA | CASSSDLLGPYNSPLHF
TRBV6-1 | NA | NA | CASSEGPGGSPLHF
TRBV5-1 | TRBD1 | NA | CASSLGQGRPTNEKLFF
TRBV4-1 | NA | NA | CASSPRVVESNQPQHF
TRBV4-2 | TRBD1 | NA | CASSRDRGGYEQYF
TRBV6-1 | NA | NA | CASSARYTDTQYF
TRBV30 | NA | NA | CAWSVQGVYIQYF
TRBV11-2 | NA | NA | CASSLTPWGTGELFF
TRBV7-3 | NA | NA | CASSPSNQETQYF
TRBV7-3 | NA | NA | CASSSLGSSYNEQFF
TRBV21-1 | NA | NA | CASSAPGTGGIYGYTF
TRBV19 | TRBD1 | NA | CASGGGTGIFYEKLFF
TRBV6-5 | NA | NA | CASSYSVGDTQYF
TRBV7-9 | NA | NA | CASSTLRGAGTLYGYTF
TRBV11-3 | NA | NA | CASSLNSGAPLHF
TRBV19 | NA | NA | CASSIVEGQPNQPQHF
TRBV5-5 | NA | once | CASRLGGGNSYEQYF
TRBV28 | TRBD2 | NA | CASSPQRGAIPNEQFF
TRBV30 | NA | NA | CAWDRSKYEQYF
TRBV5-6 | NA | NA | CASSLWDSSLEFF
TRBV11-3 | NA | NA | CASSPKVENIQYF
TRBV4-3 | TRBD1 | NA | CASSPKGAFGGLNEKLFF
TRBV7-9 | TRBD1 | few | CASSQGASQPQHF
TRBV7-8 | NA | NA | CASSLKGQPRWYTF
TRBV28 | NA | NA | CASTRGARGYTF
TRBV2 | TRBD2 | NA | CASSVAGVGETQYF
TRBV19 | NA | NA | CASSILGGETQYF
TRBV28 | NA | NA | CASSPHTGSRTEAFF
TRBV30 | TRBD1 | once | CAWSVRDRRYNEQFF
TRBV25-1 | NA | NA | CASHHAGTLNNEQFF
TRBV11-3 | TRBD2 | NA | CASSLGSGTKNIQYF
TRBV6-1 | NA | few | CASSRTTNTEAFF